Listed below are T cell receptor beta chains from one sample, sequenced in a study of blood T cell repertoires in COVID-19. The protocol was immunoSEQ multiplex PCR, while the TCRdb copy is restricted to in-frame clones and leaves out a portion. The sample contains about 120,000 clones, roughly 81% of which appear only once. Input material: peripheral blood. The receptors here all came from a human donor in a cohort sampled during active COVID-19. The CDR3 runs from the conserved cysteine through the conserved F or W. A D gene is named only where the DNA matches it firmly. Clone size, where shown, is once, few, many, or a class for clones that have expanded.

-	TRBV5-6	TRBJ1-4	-	TGTGCCAGCACCTTTACGGCGGCTGGTAATGAAAAACTGTTTTTT	CASTFTAAGNEKLFF
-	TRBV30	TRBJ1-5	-	TGTGCCTGGAGTGTAAAGGGGGGGGCGATCAATCAGCCCCAGCATTTT	CAWSVKGGAINQPQHF
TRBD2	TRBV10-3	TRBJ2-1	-	TGTGCCATCAGTGAGACCAATGGACTAGGGAGGGTCGAGCAGTTCTTC	CAISETNGLGRVEQFF
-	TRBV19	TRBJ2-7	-	TGTGCCAGTAGTATCGGAAGGGGTGACGAGCAGTACTTC	CASSIGRGDEQYF
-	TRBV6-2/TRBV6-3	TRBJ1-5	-	TGTGCCAGCAGTCGTCGTCGAGGGGGGGCCGGGGCTCCGCATCAGCCCCAGCATTTT	CASSRRRGGAGAPHQPQHF
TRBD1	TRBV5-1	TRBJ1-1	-	TGCGCCAGCAGCTTGGCCCTAACAGGGGTCAAGAACACTGAAGCTTTCTTT	CASSLALTGVKNTEAFF
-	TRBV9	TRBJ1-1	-	TGTGCCAGCAGCGTTCAGGGCGTAAACACTGAAGCTTTCTTT	CASSVQGVNTEAFF
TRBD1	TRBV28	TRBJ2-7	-	TGTGCCAGCAGCCCCCCCGGGACAGGGGGTCCCTACGAGCAGTACTTC	CASSPPGTGGPYEQYF
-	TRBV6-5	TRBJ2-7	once	TGTGCCAGCAGTTACGTGGTTGGGACTTACGAGCAGTACTTC	CASSYVVGTYEQYF
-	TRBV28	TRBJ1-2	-	TGTGCCAGCAGAGGACGGGGAGGCTATGGCTACACCTTC	CASRGRGGYGYTF
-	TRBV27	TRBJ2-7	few	TGTGCCAGCAGTCCAACTAGCTCAACCTACGAGCAGTACTTC	CASSPTSSTYEQYF
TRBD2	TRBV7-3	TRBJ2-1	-	TGTGCCAGCAGCTCGGGACTAGACAATGAGCAGTTCTTC	CASSSGLDNEQFF
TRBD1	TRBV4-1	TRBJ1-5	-	TGCGCCAGCAGACCAGGACAGGGCCCCCTTGATGTAGCCCAGCATTTT	CASRPGQGPLDVAQHF
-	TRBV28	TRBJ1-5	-	TGTGCCAGCAGTTTTGGGGCAGGGCAGCCCCAGCATTTT	CASSFGAGQPQHF
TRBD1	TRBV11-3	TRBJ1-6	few	TGTGCCAGCAGCTCCCGGGACAGAGTCTCACCCCTCCACTTT	CASSSRDRVSPLHF
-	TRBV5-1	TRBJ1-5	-	TGCGCCAGCAGCTTGGGGCAGGGGAGCAATCAGCCCCAGCATTTT	CASSLGQGSNQPQHF
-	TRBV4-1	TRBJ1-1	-	TGCGCCAGCAGCCAAGATCGGGGAGGAAAACGGAACACTGAAGCTTTCTTT	CASSQDRGGKRNTEAFF
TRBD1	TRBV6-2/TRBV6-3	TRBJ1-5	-	TGTGCCAGCAGTCGACAGGGAAATCAGCCCCAGCATTTT	CASSRQGNQPQHF
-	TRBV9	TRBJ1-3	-	TGTGCCAGCGGGCCAGGGGTCCATGGAAACACCATATATTTT	CASGPGVHGNTIYF
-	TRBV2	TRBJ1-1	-	TGTGCCAGCAGTGAAATAAACAGGTCCAACACTGAAGCTTTCTTT	CASSEINRSNTEAFF
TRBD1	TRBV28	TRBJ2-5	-	TGTGCCAGCAGTTCCAAAGGGACAGGGGGGTACCAAGAGACCCAGTACTTC	CASSSKGTGGYQETQYF
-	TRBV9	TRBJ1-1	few	TGTGCCAGCAGCCTCGGTTCCATGAACACTGAAGCTTTCTTT	CASSLGSMNTEAFF
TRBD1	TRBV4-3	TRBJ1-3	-	TGCGCCAGCAGCCAAGAAGCCGAGATGGGACAGGGGGCGCCTGGAAACACCATATATTTT	CASSQEAEMGQGAPGNTIYF
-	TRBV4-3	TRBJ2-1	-	TGCGCCAGCAGCCACGGGGGAGCCTACAATGAGCAGTTCTTC	CASSHGGAYNEQFF
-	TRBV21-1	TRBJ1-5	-	TGTGCCAGCAGCAAAGGCAGGCGGGAGCTTAGCAATCAGCCCCAGCATTTT	CASSKGRRELSNQPQHF
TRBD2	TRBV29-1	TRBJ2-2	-	TGCAGCGTTGAAGGGCGGGGGAGGCCCGGGGAGCTGTTTTTT	CSVEGRGRPGELFF
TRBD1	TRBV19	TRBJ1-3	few	TGTGCCAGTAGTCCGGGGACAGGGTCTGGAAACACCATATATTTT	CASSPGTGSGNTIYF
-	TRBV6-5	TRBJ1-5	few	TGTGCCAGCGAGACGGGGTCCAATCAGCCCCAGCATTTT	CASETGSNQPQHF
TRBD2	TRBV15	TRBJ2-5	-	TGTGCCACCAGCAAGGTGGGGGGGATCAGTATGATCCAAGAGACCCAGTACTTC	CATSKVGGISMIQETQYF
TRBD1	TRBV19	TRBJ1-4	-	TGTGCCAGTAGTATTCAGGGGGCTGAAAAACTGTTTTTT	CASSIQGAEKLFF
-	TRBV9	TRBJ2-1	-	TGTGCCAGCAGCGTAGGTGGCACCCTCTCTGAGCAGTTCTTC	CASSVGGTLSEQFF
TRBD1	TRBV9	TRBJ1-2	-	TGTGCCAGCAGCTCTACAGGGGGCGCCGGCTATGGCTACACCTTC	CASSSTGGAGYGYTF
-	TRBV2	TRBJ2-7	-	TGTGCCAGCAGTGACTTGGTCCCCAGCTCCTACGAGCAGTACTTC	CASSDLVPSSYEQYF
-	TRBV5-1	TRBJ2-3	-	TGCGCCAGCAGCTTGGGCGGGGACACAGATACGCAGTATTTT	CASSLGGDTDTQYF
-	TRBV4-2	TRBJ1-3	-	TGTGCCAGCAGCCAAGACCGGGTCTCTGGAAACACCATATATTTT	CASSQDRVSGNTIYF
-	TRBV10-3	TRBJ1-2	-	TGTGCCATCAGCGGGCAGGAGGTCGGTGGCTACACCTTC	CAISGQEVGGYTF
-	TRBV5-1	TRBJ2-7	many	TGCGCCAGCAGTCCCCGAGGACAGAATGCCGAGCAGTACTTC	CASSPRGQNAEQYF
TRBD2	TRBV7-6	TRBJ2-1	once	TGTGCCAGCAGCTTAGCCGGGACTAGCGGGGGAATCCTCGGGGAGCAGTTCTTC	CASSLAGTSGGILGEQFF
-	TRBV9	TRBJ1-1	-	TGTGCCAGCAGCGGGACAGCGACGAACACTGAAGCTTTCTTT	CASSGTATNTEAFF
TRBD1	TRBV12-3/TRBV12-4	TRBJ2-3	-	TGTGCCAGCAGTAGGACAGGGACAGATACGCAGTATTTT	CASSRTGTDTQYF
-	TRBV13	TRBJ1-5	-	TGTGCCAGCAGCCCAAAAGCCGGGACTCATGAGGAATTTTTAGGCAATCAGCCCCAGCATTTT	CASSPKAGTHEEFLGNQPQHF
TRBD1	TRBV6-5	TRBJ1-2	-	TGTGCCAGCACCACAGGGGGACAAATTGGTGGCTACACCTTC	CASTTGGQIGGYTF
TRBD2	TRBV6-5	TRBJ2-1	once	TGTGCCAGCAGCCCCGGGACTACACCATACAATGAGCAGTTCTTC	CASSPGTTPYNEQFF
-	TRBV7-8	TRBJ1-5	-	TGTGCCAGCAGCTTAGCCCCGGGGGGGATGAGCAATCAGCCCCAGCATTTT	CASSLAPGGMSNQPQHF